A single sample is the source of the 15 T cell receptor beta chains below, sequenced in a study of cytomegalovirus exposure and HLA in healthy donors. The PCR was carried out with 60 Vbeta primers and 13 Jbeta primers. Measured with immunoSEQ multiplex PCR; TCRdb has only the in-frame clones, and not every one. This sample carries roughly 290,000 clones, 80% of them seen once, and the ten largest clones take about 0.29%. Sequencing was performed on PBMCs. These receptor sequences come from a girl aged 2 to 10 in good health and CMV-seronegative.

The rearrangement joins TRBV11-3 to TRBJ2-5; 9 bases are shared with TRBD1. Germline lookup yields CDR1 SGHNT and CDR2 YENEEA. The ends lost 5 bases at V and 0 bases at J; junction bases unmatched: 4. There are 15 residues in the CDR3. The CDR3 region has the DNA TGTGCCAGCAGCAGGGGACAGGGAGACCAAGAGACCCAGTACTTC. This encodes CASSRGQGDQETQYF.

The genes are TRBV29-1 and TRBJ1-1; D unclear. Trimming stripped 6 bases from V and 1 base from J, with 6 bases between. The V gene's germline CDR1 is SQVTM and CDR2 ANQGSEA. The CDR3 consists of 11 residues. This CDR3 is CSVRENTEAFF. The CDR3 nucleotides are TGCAGCGTACGGGAGAACACTGAAGCTTTCTTT.

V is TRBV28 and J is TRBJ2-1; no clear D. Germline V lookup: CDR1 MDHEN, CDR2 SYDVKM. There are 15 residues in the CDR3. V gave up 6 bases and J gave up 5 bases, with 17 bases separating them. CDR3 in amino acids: CASRFESAPHNEQFF. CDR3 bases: TGTGCCAGCAGGTTCGAAAGCGCTCCCCACAATGAGCAGTTCTTC.

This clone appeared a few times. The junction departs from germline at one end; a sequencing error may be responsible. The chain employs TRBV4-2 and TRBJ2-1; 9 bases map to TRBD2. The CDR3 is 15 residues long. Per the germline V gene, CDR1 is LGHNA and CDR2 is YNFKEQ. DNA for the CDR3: TGTGCCAGCAACTCACTAGCGGGCTCCAACAATGAGCAGTTCTTC. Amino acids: CASNSLAGSNNEQFF.

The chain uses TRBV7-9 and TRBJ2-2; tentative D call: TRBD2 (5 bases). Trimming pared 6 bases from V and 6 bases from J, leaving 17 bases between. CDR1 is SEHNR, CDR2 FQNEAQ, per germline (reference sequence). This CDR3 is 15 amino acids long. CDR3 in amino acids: CASRGTGKRAGELFF. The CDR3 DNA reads TGTGCCAGCAGAGGAACGGGGAAGAGGGCCGGGGAGCTGTTTTTT.

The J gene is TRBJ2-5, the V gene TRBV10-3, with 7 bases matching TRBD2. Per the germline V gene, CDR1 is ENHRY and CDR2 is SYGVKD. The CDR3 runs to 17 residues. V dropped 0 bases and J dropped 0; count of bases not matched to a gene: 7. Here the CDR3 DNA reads TGTGCCATCAGTGAGTCGCTTCTAGCGGTGTACCAAGAGACCCAGTACTTC. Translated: CAISESLLAVYQETQYF.

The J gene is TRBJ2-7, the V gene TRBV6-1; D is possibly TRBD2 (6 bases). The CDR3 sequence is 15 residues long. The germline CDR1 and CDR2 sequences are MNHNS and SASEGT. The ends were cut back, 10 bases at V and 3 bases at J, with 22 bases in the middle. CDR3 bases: TGTGCCACAATTTCCCCGGGACTTAGTTACTACGAGCAGTACTTC. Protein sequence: CATISPGLSYYEQYF.

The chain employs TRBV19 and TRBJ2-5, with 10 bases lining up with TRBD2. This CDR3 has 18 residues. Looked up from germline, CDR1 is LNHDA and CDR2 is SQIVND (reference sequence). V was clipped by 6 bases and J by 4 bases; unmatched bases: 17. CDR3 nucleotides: TGTGCCAGTAGCCCCAACCCAAGCGGGGGGGCCTTTCGAGAGACCCAGTACTTC. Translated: CASSPNPSGGAFRETQYF.

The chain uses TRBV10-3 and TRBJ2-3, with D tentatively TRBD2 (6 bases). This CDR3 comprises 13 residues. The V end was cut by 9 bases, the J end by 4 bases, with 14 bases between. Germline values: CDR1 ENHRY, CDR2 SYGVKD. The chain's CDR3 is CAINPGGPDTQYF. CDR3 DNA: TGTGCCATAAACCCCGGAGGGCCAGATACGCAGTATTTT.

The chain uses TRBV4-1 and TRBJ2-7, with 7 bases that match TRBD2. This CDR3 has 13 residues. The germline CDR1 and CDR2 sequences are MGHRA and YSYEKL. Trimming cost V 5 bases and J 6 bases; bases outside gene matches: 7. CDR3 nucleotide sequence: TGCGCCAGCAGCGCCCCTGGGAGGGGCGAGCAGTACTTC. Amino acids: CASSAPGRGEQYF.

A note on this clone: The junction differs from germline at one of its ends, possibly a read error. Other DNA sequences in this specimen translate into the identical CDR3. For the CDR3, the DNA is TGCGCCAGCAGCTTGGATCTAGTGAACACTGAAGCTTTCTTT. Translated, it gives CASSLDLVNTEAFF. The genes are TRBV5-4 and TRBJ1-1, with D unresolved. The CDR3 consists of 14 residues. The germline CDR1 and CDR2 sequences are SGHNT and YYREEE (reference sequence).

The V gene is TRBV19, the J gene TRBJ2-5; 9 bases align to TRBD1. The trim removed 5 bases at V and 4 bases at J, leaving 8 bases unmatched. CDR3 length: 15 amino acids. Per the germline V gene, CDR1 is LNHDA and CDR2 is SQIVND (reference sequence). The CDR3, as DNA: TGTGCCAGTAGTGGACAGGGGAAGAGGTTAGAGACCCAGTACTTC. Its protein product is CASSGQGKRLETQYF.

The CDR3 sequence is CASSLNLGSSGYNEQFF. The CDR3 region has the DNA TGTGCCAGCAGCTTAAATCTGGGCTCTAGCGGATACAATGAGCAGTTCTTC. V gene TRBV7-6 combines with J gene TRBJ2-1, with 7 bases fitting TRBD2. The V and J ends lost 2 bases and 4 bases, in that order; junction bases with no gene match: 11. Germline loops: CDR1 SGHVS, CDR2 FNYEAQ. The CDR3 is 17 amino acids.

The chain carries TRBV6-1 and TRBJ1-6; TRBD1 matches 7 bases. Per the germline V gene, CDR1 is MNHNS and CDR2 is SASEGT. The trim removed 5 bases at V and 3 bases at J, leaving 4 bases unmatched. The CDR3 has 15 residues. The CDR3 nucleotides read TGTGCCAGCAGTAACCGGGACAGCTATAATTCACCCCTCCACTTT. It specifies CASSNRDSYNSPLHF.

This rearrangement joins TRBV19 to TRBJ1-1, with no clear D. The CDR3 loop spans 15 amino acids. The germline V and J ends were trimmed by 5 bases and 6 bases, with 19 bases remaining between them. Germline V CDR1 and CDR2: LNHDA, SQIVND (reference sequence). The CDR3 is CASSATPAPGAEAFF. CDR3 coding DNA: TGTGCCAGTAGTGCGACACCAGCGCCCGGGGCTGAAGCTTTCTTT.